These 16 T cell receptor beta chains came from one sample sequenced in a study of cytomegalovirus exposure and HLA in healthy donors (dated by TCRdb to 2017 to 2019). Preparation of the library involved the immunoSEQ multiplex PCR assay. For the multiplex PCR, a mixture combining 60 forward primers for TCR Vbeta segments and 13 reverse primers for TCR Jbeta segments was used. Not all clones reach the TCRdb copy of this immuneACCESS table, which keeps in-frame sequences only. Checked studies attribute under half of the gap to unresolved V genes and leave the rest unexplained. The sample table contains roughly 160,000 clones; only one count was recorded for 77% of them. The ten most abundant clones make up 1.6% of the sample. The sample was PBMCs. These receptor sequences come from a woman under 40 in good health and CMV-seronegative.

Here the CDR3 DNA reads TGCAGCGCTACCTCACAGGGGGGTCTGGAGACCCAGTACTTC. It is translated as CSATSQGGLETQYF. The genes are TRBV29-1 and TRBJ2-5; TRBD1 matches at 8 bases. This CDR3 is 14 amino acids long. Germline V gene lookup returns CDR1 SQVTM and CDR2 ANQGSEA. V shed 7 bases and J 5 bases; nucleotides not matched to a gene: 12.

This clone was counted only a few times. This chain links TRBV6-1 with TRBJ1-1; tentatively, D is TRBD1 (5 bases). The CDR3 spans 14 residues. CDR1 and CDR2 (germline): MNHNS, SASEGT. Trimming cost V 4 bases and J 1 base, with 10 bases left between them. The CDR3 protein is CASSARQRNTEAFF. DNA of the CDR3: TGTGCCAGCAGTGCGCGACAGAGGAACACTGAAGCTTTCTTT.

This clone showed up many times. The V gene is TRBV2, the J gene TRBJ1-3; TRBD1 might be the D (5 bases). CDR3 length: 14 amino acids. CDR1 is SNHLY and CDR2 is FYNNEI in the germline V gene. Trimming took off 7 bases at V and 2 bases at J, with 12 bases between the two ends. CDR3 residues: CASKSQGPGNTIYF. The CDR3 bases are TGTGCCAGCAAGAGCCAGGGTCCTGGAAACACCATATATTTT.

DNA of the CDR3: TGTGCCAGCAGCTCGAATGGACTAGCGAAAGAGACCCAGTACTTC. Protein: CASSSNGLAKETQYF. V gene TRBV7-2 combines with J gene TRBJ2-5; 9 bases map to TRBD2. This CDR3 is built from 15 residues. V was clipped by 4 bases and J by 3 bases; unmatched bases: 6. CDR1 is SGHTA, CDR2 FQGNSA, per germline.

This clone showed up just once. Different DNA sequences within this sample yield the same CDR3. This chain uses TRBV6-4 with TRBJ2-1; TRBD2 matches at 13 bases. CDR3 length: 15 residues. With 5 bases clipped from V and 7 bases from J, the junction kept 5 bases outside the gene matches. Germline V lookup: CDR1 MRHNA, CDR2 SNTAGT. The CDR3 spells CASSLLAGGPNEQFF. The CDR3 DNA reads as TGTGCCAGCAGTTTACTAGCGGGGGGGCCGAATGAGCAGTTCTTC.

The V gene is TRBV19, the J gene TRBJ1-5; D not resolved. The CDR3 length is 14 residues. V was pared by 7 bases and J by 1 base, with 11 bases between. Germline V gene data show CDR1 as LNHDA and CDR2 as SQIVND (reference sequence). The DNA for the CDR3 is TGTGCCAGTACCCCTCACTCGAGCAATCAGCCCCAGCATTTT. It is translated as CASTPHSSNQPQHF.

This rearrangement joins TRBV9 to TRBJ1-1, with TRBD1 matching over 7 bases. V lost 3 bases, J lost 0 bases, and 11 bases stayed unmatched. Germline CDR1 is SGDLS and CDR2 is YYNGEE. The CDR3 spans 17 residues. The CDR3 protein is CASSGRGKGQLNTEAFF. The CDR3 nucleotides are TGTGCCAGCAGCGGGAGAGGTAAGGGACAGCTGAACACTGAAGCTTTCTTT. The whole variable domain, filled in from reference TRBV9 and TRBJ1-1, reads DSGVTQTPKHLITATGQRVTLRCSPRSGDLSVYWYQQSLDQGLQFLIQYYNGEERAKGNILERFSAQQFPDLHSELNLSSLELGDSALYFCASSGRGKGQLNTEAFFGQGTRLTVV.

This chain links TRBV20-1 with TRBJ2-1; tentative D call: TRBD1 (5 bases). Germline V gene sequence: CDR1 DFQATT, CDR2 SNEGSKA (reference sequence). The CDR3 spans 10 residues. The ends were cut back, 3 bases at V and 10 bases at J, with 7 bases in the middle. The CDR3 sequence: CSARKGEQFF. In DNA form, the CDR3 reads TGCAGTGCTAGGAAGGGGGAGCAGTTCTTC.

This clone was observed a single time. The V gene is TRBV11-2, the J gene TRBJ2-5, with unresolved D. Germline assignment: CDR1 SGHAT and CDR2 FQNNGV. The germline V and J ends were trimmed by 6 bases and 2 bases, with 4 bases remaining between them. There are 11 residues in the CDR3. Written as DNA, the CDR3 is TGTGCCAGCAGTCCACAAGAGACCCAGTACTTC. Translating it yields CASSPQETQYF.

CDR3 protein: CASAAGGGMSYGYTF. For the CDR3, the DNA is TGTGCCAGCGCCGCCGGGGGAGGGATGAGCTATGGCTACACCTTC. The gene calls are TRBV5-6 and TRBJ1-2, with D maybe TRBD1 (5 bases). Between the trimmed V and J ends, which lost 7 bases and 4 bases, there was a span of 20 bases. CDR3 size: 15 residues. Germline loops: CDR1 SGHDT, CDR2 YYEEEE. The complete variable domain, with remaining parts taken from reference TRBV5-6 and TRBJ1-2, reads DAGVTQSPTHLIKTRGQQVTLRCSPKSGHDTVSWYQQALGQGPQFIFQYYEEEERQRGNFPDRFSGHQFPNYSSELNVNALLLGDSALYLCASAAGGGMSYGYTFGSGTRLTVV.

The genes are TRBV30 and TRBJ2-3; D gene uncertain. The CDR3 runs 15 residues. CDR1 is GTSNPN and CDR2 is SVGIG in the germline V gene (reference sequence). V was trimmed by 2 bases and J by 0 bases, leaving 12 bases between them. The CDR3 is CAWSRLHWSTDTQYF. The CDR3 DNA is TGTGCCTGGAGTCGACTCCACTGGAGCACAGATACGCAGTATTTT.

This clone was observed a few times. V is TRBV6-5 and J is TRBJ2-7, with D maybe TRBD2 (5 bases). The germline V gene encodes CDR1 MNHEY and CDR2 SVGAGI. CDR3 size: 13 residues. Trimming stripped 4 bases from V and 2 bases from J, with 9 bases between. The CDR3, as DNA: TGTGCCAGCAGTTTGACGGGAACCTACGAGCAGTACTTC. Translated: CASSLTGTYEQYF.

V and J are TRBV7-6 and TRBJ2-7; D unresolved. The CDR3 is 13 residues long. Trimming stripped 5 bases from V and 3 bases from J, with 11 bases between. CDR1 and CDR2 from the germline V gene are SGHVS and FNYEAQ. The CDR3 nucleotides read TGTGCCAGCAGCCCCGGTCCGAACTACGAGCAGTACTTC. It specifies CASSPGPNYEQYF. Looking up the rest from reference TRBV7-6 and TRBJ2-7 gives the full variable domain: GAGVSQSPRYKVTKRGQDVALRCDPISGHVSLYWYRQALGQGPEFLTYFNYEAQQDKSGLPNDRFSAERPEGSISTLTIQRTEQRDSAMYRCASSPGPNYEQYFGPGTRLTVT.

The chain joins TRBV4-3 to TRBJ2-1, with 7 bases aligning to TRBD1. CDR1 is LGHNA, CDR2 YSLEER, per germline. V shed 3 bases, J shed 1 base, and the junction held 3 bases outside the gene matches. CDR3 length: 15 residues. The CDR3 sequence: CASSHGDSSYNEQFF. CDR3 in DNA: TGCGCCAGCAGCCATGGGGACAGTTCCTACAATGAGCAGTTCTTC.

This chain uses TRBV5-8 with TRBJ2-5; unclear D gene. Germline CDR1 is SGHTS and CDR2 is YDEGEE. The CDR3 is 11 residues long. Trimming shortened V by 4 bases and J by 3 bases, and 4 bases separated the two germline ends. The CDR3 protein is CASSREETQYF. CDR3 nucleotides: TGTGCCAGCAGCCGGGAAGAGACCCAGTACTTC.

This rearrangement joins TRBV7-8 to TRBJ1-5; 7 nucleotides agree with TRBD1. Germline assignment: CDR1 SGHVS and CDR2 FQNEAQ. J lost 2 bases, V lost 2 bases, and 6 bases had no gene match. The CDR3 is 16 residues long. The CDR3 loop is CASSLYQGDGNQPQHF. The CDR3 nucleotides read TGTGCCAGCAGCTTATACCAGGGGGATGGCAATCAGCCCCAGCATTTT.